This T cell receptor beta chain was documented in a study of patients and donors after allogeneic stem cell transplantation. TCRdb fed the RT-PCR reads into MiXCR, producing one record per CDR3 protein. The table has about a million distinct CDR3 sequences, under 20% seen once. The table lists this clonotype with many counts. V dropped 4 bases and J dropped 2 bases, with 13 bases sitting between them. Germline CDR1 reads SGHTA; CDR2 reads FQGNSA. CDR3 size: 15 residues. The V call is TRBV7-2, the J call TRBJ2-3; tentative D call: TRBD2 (5 bases). The sample taken for sequencing was blood, either unsorted or a sorted T cell fraction (not recorded which). The receptor was isolated from a human donor who was either an allogeneic HSCT recipient or a stem cell or donor lymphocyte infusion donor (not recorded which). It is not recorded whose cells these are; they may come from a transplant donor. CDR3 nucleotides: TGTGCCAGCAGCTCCCAGCGGAGTTACACAGATACGCAGTATTTT. Protein: CASSSQRSYTDTQYF.